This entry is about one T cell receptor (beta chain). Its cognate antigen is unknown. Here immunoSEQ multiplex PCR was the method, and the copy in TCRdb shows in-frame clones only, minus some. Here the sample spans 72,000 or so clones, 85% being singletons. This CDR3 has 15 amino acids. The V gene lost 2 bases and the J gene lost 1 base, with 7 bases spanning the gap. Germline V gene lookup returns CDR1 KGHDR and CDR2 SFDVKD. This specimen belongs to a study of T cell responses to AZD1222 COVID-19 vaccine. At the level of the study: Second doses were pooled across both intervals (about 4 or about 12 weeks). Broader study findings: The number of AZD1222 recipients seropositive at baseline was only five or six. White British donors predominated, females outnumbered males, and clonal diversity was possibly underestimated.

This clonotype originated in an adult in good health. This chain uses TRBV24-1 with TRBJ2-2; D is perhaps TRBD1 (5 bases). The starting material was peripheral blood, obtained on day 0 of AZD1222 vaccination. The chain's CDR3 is CATSDSTGNTGELFF. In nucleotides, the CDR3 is TGTGCCACCAGTGATTCAACAGGGAACACCGGGGAGCTGTTTTTT.